This T cell receptor (beta chain) was recovered during a study of monozygotic twins with inflammatory bowel disease. With the 5' RACE reads reprocessed, TCRdb shows one record per CDR3 protein and no DNA. The sample data list 210,000 or so distinct CDR3 sequences. The CDR3 runs 17 residues. In germline, CDR1 is SGHRS, CDR2 YFSETQ. The chain has TRBV5-1 and TRBJ2-3; TCRdb lists TRBD1, though no DNA is available to test this call. The clonotype originates from a human donor with ulcerative colitis or Crohn's disease, or a healthy co-twin of an affected twin (not recorded which). The sequenced sample consisted of blood. The CDR3 protein is CASSLPGTPVSTDTQYF.